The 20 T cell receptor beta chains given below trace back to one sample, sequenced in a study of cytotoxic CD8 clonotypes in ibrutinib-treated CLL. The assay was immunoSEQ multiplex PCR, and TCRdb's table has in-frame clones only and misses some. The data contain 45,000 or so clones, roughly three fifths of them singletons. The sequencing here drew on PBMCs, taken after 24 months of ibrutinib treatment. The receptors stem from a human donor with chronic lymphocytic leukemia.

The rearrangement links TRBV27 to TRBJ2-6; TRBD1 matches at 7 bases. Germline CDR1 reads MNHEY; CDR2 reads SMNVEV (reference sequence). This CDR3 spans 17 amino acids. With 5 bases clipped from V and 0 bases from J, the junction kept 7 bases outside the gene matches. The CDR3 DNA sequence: TGTGCCAGCAGTAGGGACAGCCGGATCTCTGGGGCCAACGTCCTGACTTTC. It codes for CASSRDSRISGANVLTF.

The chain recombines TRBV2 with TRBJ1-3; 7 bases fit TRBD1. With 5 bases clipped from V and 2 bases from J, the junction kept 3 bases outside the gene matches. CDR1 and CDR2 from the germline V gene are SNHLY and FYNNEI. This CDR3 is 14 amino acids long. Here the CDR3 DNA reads TGTGCCAGCAGTCCAGGGGGGACTGGAAACACCATATATTTT. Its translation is CASSPGGTGNTIYF.

This chain's CDR3 is CASSLAPTSGGPQETQYF. CDR3 nucleotide sequence: TGCGCCAGCAGCTTGGCCCCCACTAGCGGGGGACCACAAGAGACCCAGTACTTC. The rearrangement joins TRBV5-1 to TRBJ2-5, with 11 bases matching TRBD2. This CDR3 is 18 amino acids long. Germline V gives CDR1 SGHRS, CDR2 YFSETQ. V trimming: 0 bases; J trimming: 2 bases; junction bases outside the gene matches: 9.

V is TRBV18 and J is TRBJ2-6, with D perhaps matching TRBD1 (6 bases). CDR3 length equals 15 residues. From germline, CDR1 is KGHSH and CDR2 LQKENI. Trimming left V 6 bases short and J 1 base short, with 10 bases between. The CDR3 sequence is CASSSGQSGANVLTF. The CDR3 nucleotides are TGTGCCAGCTCCTCGGGACAATCTGGGGCCAACGTCCTGACTTTC.

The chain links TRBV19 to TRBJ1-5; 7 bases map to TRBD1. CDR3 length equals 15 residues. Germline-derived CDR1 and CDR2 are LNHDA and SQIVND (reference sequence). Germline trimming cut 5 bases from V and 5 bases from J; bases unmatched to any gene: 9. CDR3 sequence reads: CASSPQTGSHQPQHF. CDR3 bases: TGTGCCAGTAGTCCACAGACAGGGTCCCATCAGCCCCAGCATTTT. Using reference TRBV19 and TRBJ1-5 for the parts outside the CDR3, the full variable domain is DGGITQSPKYLFRKEGQNVTLSCEQNLNHDAMYWYRQDPGQGLRLIYYSQIVNDFQKGDIAEGYSVSREKKESFPLTVTSAQKNPTAFYLCASSPQTGSHQPQHFGDGTRLSIL.

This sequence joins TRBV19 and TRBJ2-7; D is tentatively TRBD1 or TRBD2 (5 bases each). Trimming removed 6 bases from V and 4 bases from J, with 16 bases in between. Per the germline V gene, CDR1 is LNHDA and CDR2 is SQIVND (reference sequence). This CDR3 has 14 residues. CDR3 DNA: TGTGCCAGTAGACCCCGGGACCGCGTTTACGAGCAGTACTTC. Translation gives CASRPRDRVYEQYF.

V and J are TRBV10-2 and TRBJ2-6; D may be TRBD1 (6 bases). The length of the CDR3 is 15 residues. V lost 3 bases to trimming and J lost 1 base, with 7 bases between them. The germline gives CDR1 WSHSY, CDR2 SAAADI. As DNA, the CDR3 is TGCGCCAGCAGTGATACAGGGTCTGGGGCCAACGTCCTGACTTTC. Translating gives CASSDTGSGANVLTF.

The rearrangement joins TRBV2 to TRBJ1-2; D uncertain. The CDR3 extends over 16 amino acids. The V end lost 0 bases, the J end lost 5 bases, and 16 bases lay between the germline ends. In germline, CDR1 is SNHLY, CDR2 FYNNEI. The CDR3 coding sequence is TGTGCCAGCAGTGAAGCTCGGGCGGCTTCCCGGTATGGCTACACCTTC. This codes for CASSEARAASRYGYTF.

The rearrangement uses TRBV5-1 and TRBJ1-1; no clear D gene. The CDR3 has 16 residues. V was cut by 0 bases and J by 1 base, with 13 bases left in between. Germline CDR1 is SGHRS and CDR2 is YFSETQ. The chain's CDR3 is CASSLDSGIRNTEAFF. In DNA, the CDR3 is TGCGCCAGCAGCTTGGATTCGGGTATAAGGAACACTGAAGCTTTCTTT. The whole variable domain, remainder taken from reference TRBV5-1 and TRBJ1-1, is KAGVTQTPRYLIKTRGQQVTLSCSPISGHRSVSWYQQTPGQGLQFLFEYFSETQRNKGNFPGRFSGRQFSNSRSEMNVSTLELGDSALYLCASSLDSGIRNTEAFFGQGTRLTVV.

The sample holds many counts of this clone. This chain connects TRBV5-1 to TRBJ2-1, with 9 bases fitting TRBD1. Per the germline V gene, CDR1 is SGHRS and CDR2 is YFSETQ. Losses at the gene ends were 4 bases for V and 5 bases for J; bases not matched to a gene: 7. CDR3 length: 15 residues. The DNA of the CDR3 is TGCGCCAGCAGCGCCGGGGACAGGGAAAACAATGAGCAGTTCTTC. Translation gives CASSAGDRENNEQFF. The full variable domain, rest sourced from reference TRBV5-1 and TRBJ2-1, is KAGVTQTPRYLIKTRGQQVTLSCSPISGHRSVSWYQQTPGQGLQFLFEYFSETQRNKGNFPGRFSGRQFSNSRSEMNVSTLELGDSALYLCASSAGDRENNEQFFGPGTRLTVL.

The CDR3 sequence is CASSIGTSGGFYNEQFF. The CDR3 DNA is TGTGCCAGTAGTATAGGGACTAGCGGGGGGTTTTACAATGAGCAGTTCTTC. This chain uses TRBV19 with TRBJ2-1; TRBD2 aligns across 14 bases. CDR1 and CDR2 from the germline V gene are LNHDA and SQIVND (reference sequence). This CDR3 contains 17 residues. V shed 1 base and J 4 bases; nucleotides not matched to a gene: 3.

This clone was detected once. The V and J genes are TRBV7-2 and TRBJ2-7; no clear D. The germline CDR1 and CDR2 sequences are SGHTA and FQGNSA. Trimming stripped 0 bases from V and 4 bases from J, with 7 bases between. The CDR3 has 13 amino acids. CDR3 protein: CASSLAPAYEQYF. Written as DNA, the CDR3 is TGTGCCAGCAGCTTAGCGCCCGCGTACGAGCAGTACTTC.

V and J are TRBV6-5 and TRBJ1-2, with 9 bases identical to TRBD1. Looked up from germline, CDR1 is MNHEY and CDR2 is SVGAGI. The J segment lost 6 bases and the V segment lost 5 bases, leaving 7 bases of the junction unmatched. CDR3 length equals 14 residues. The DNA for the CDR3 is TGTGCCAGCAGTGACGACAGGGGGATGGATGGCTACACCTTC. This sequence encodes CASSDDRGMDGYTF.

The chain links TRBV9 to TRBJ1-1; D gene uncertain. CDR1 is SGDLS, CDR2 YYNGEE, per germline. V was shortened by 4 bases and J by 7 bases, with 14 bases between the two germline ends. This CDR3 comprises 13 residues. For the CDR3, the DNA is TGTGCCAGCAGCTTTAGGACGAGCGATGAAGCTTTCTTT. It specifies CASSFRTSDEAFF. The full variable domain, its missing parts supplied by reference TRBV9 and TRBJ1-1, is DSGVTQTPKHLITATGQRVTLRCSPRSGDLSVYWYQQSLDQGLQFLIQYYNGEERAKGNILERFSAQQFPDLHSELNLSSLELGDSALYFCASSFRTSDEAFFGQGTRLTVV.

CDR3 nucleotide sequence: TGCAGCGTTGAAGCCCCCCATGCTAACTATGGCTACACCTTC. Amino acid sequence: CSVEAPHANYGYTF. The chain carries TRBV29-1 and TRBJ1-2; D is unclear. From germline, CDR1 is SQVTM and CDR2 ANQGSEA. The CDR3 totals 14 residues. V gave up 1 base and J gave up 0 bases, with 9 bases separating them.

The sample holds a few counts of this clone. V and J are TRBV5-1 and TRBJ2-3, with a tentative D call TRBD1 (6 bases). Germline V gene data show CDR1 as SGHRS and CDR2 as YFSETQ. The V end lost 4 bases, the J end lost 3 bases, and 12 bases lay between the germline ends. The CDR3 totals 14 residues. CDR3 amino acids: CASSALTGTDTQYF. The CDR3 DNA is TGCGCCAGCAGCGCCTTAACAGGGACAGATACGCAGTATTTT.

In DNA, the CDR3 is TGTGCCAGCAGCCCCCCTCCAGGGTCCTACAATGAGCAGTTCTTC. It codes for CASSPPPGSYNEQFF. This chain joins TRBV6-6 and TRBJ2-1, with a weak D call TRBD1 (5 bases). The CDR3 totals 15 residues. CDR1 is MNHNY and CDR2 is SVGAGI in the germline V gene (reference sequence). Trimming stripped 6 bases from V and 1 base from J, with 13 bases between.

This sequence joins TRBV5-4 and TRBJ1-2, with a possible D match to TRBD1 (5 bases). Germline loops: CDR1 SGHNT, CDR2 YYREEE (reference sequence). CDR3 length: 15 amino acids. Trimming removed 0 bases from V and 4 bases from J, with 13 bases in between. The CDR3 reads CASSLARGSSYGYTF. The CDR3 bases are TGTGCCAGCAGCTTGGCCCGGGGCAGCTCCTATGGCTACACCTTC.

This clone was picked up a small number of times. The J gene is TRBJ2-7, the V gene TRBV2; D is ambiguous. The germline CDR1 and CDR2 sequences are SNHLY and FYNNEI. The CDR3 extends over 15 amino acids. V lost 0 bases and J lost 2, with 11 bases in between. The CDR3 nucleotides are TGTGCCAGCAGTGAAGCTCGGACCGAGCCCTACGAGCAGTACTTC. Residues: CASSEARTEPYEQYF.

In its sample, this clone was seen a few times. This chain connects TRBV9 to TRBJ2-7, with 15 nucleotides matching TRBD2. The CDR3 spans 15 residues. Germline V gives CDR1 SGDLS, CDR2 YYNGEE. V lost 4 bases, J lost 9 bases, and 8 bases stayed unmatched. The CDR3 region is CASSSRTSGGARQYF. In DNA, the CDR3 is TGTGCCAGCAGCTCGCGGACTAGCGGGGGGGCTCGGCAGTACTTC.